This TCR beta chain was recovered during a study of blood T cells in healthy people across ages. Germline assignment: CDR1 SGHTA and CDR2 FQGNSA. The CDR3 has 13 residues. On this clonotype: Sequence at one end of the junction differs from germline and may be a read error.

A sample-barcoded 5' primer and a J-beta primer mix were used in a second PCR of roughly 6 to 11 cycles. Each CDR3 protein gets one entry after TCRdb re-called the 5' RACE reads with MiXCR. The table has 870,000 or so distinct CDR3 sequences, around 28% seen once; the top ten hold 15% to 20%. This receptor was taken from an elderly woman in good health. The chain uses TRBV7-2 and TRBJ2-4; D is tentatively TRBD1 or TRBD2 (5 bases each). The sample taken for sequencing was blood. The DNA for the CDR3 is TGTGTCAGCAGCTTAGTTGGGGCCGGGGTTTGGTACTTC. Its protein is CVSSLVGAGVWYF.